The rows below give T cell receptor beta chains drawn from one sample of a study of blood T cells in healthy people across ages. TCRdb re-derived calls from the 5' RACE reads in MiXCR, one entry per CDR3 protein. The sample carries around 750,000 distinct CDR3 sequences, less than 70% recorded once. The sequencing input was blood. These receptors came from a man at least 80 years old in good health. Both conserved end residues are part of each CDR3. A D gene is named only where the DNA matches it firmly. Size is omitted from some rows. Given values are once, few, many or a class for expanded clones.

TGTGCCAGCGGGGCCTCACCTGACAGTTACGAGCAGTACTTC	CASGASPDSYEQYF	TRBJ2-7	-	TRBV12-3/TRBV12-4	-
TGTGCCAGCAGTCCAAGACAGGGGGCTAGCAATCAGCCCCAGCATTTT	CASSPRQGASNQPQHF	TRBJ1-5	TRBD1	TRBV27	once
TGTGCCAGCAGCCGGGGACAGGTGCTGCACAGATACGCGTATTTT	CASSRGQVLHRYAYF	TRBJ2-3	TRBD1	TRBV5-4	-
TGTGCCAGCAGCTTAGCCCGGAGCGGGATAGTTGGCGCAGATACGCAGTATTTT	CASSLARSGIVGADTQYF	TRBJ2-3	TRBD2	TRBV7-2	few
TGTGCCAGCAGCCGCGGAGCTAGCGGGATGGTCCAATACGCGTATTTT	CASSRGASGMVQYAYF	TRBJ2-3	TRBD2	TRBV11-1	-
TGTGCCAGCAGAAGACTTCTGGGGAGTGATGAGCAGTTCTTC	CASRRLLGSDEQFF	TRBJ2-1	-	TRBV7-8	few
TGCAGTGCCTCAGACCTTAACAAGATAAATGAGCAGTTCTTC	CSASDLNKINEQFF	TRBJ2-1	-	TRBV20-1	once
TGTGCCAGCAGGCCACTAGCGGGAGTAGTAGAGACCCAGTACTTC	CASRPLAGVVETQYF	TRBJ2-5	TRBD2	TRBV6-6	few
TGTGCCAGCAGCTTAGCGGACAGGGCGGGCTATGGCTACACCTTC	CASSLADRAGYGYTF	TRBJ1-2	TRBD1	TRBV7-9	few
TGTGCCATTCCTCGGGCCTCCAGCGTCTATGGCTACACCTTC	CAIPRASSVYGYTF	TRBJ1-2	-	TRBV10-3	once
TGTGCCACCAGCAGGTGGACCCCCGGGACTCACTCCTACAATGAGCAGTTCTTC	CATSRWTPGTHSYNEQFF	TRBJ2-1	-	TRBV15	few
TGCAGTGCTAGAGGGCGGGAGGTCAGATACGCGTATTTT	CSARGREVRYAYF	TRBJ2-3	TRBD2	TRBV20-1	few
TGTGCCAGCAGAACGACCTATACTAGCGGGAGTCCAGAGACCCAGTACTTC	CASRTTYTSGSPETQYF	TRBJ2-5	TRBD2	TRBV6-2/TRBV6-3	-
TGCGCCAGCAGTGAGTCAGGGGGGCCCCGCTCAAAACTGTTTTTT	CASSESGGPRSKLFF	TRBJ1-4	-	TRBV10-2	-
TGCGCCAGCAGCCCGCAGGCAGCGGGCCCCAGTGAGCAGTTCTTC	CASSPQAAGPSEQFF	TRBJ2-1	-	TRBV5-1	-
TGTGCCATCAGTCGGGACCAGAACACCGGGGAGCTGTTTTTT	CAISRDQNTGELFF	TRBJ2-2	-	TRBV10-3	few
TGTGCCAGCAGTTTCTGGGGGGTGACAGATACGCAGTATTTT	CASSFWGVTDTQYF	TRBJ2-3	-	TRBV12-3/TRBV12-4	few